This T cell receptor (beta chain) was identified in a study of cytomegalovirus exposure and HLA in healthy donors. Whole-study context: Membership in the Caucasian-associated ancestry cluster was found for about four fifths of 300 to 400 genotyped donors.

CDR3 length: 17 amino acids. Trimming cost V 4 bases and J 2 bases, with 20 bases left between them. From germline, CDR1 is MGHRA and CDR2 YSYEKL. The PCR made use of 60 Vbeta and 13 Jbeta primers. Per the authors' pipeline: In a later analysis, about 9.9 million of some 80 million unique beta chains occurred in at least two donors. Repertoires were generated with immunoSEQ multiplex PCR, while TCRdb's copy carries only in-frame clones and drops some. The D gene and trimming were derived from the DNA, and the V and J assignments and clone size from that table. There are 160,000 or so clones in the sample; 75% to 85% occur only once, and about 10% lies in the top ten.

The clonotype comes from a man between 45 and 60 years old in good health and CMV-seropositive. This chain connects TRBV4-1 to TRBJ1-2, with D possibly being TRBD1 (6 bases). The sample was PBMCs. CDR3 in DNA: TGCGCCAGCAGCCCACGGACAGAAACCTCTTCAAACTATGGCTACACCTTC. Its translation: CASSPRTETSSNYGYTF.